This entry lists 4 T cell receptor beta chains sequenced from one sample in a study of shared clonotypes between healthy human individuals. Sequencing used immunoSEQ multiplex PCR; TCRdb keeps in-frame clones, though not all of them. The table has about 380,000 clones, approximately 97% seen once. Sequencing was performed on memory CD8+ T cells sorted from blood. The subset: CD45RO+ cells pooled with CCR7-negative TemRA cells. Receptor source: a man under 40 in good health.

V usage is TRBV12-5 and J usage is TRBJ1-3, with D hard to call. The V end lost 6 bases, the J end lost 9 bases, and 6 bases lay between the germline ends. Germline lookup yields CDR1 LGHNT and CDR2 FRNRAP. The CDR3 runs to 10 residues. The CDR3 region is CASGEVTIYF. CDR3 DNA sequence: TGTGCTAGTGGAGAGGTCACCATATATTTT.

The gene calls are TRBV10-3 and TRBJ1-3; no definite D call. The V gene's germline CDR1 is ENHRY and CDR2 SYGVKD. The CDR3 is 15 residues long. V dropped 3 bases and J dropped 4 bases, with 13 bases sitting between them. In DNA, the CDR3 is TGTGCCATCAGTGACGTCACCAAAAAAGGAAACACCATATATTTT. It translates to CAISDVTKKGNTIYF.

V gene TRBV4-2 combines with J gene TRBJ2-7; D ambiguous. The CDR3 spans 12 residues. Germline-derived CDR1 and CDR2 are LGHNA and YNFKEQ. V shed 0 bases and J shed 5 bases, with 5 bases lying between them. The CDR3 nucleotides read TGTGCCAGCAGCCAAGATGGACACGAGCAGTACTTC. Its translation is CASSQDGHEQYF.

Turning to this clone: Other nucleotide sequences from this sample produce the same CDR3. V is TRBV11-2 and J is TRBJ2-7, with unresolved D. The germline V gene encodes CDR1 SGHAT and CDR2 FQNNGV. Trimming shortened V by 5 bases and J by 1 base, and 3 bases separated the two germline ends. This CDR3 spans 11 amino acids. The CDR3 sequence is CASSGSYEQYF. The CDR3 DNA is TGTGCCAGCAGCGGGTCCTACGAGCAGTACTTC.